This is a list of T cell receptor beta chains from one sample in a study of T cell responses to AZD1222 COVID-19 vaccine. The repertoire was sequenced with immunoSEQ multiplex PCR; TCRdb's copy has only in-frame clones and lacks some. The table has some 140,000 clones, more than 75% seen once. The material sequenced was peripheral blood, taken on day 0 of AZD1222 vaccination. The receptors stem from an adult in good health. The CDR3 runs from the conserved cysteine through the conserved F or W. D genes are given only for firm matches. Where a row states a size, it is once, few, many or the class of an expanded clone; other rows omit it.

clone size: .
CDR3 length: 15
D gene: TRBD1
J gene: TRBJ1-1
V gene: TRBV18
CDR3 protein: CASSLGTGDNTEAFF
CDR3 DNA: TGTGCCAGCTCACTTGGGACAGGAGACAACACTGAAGCTTTCTTT

clone size: .
CDR3 length: 14
D gene: .
J gene: TRBJ1-6
V gene: TRBV13
CDR3 protein: CASSSRNRVSPLHF
CDR3 DNA: TGTGCCAGCAGCTCCCGAAACAGGGTTTCACCCCTCCACTTT

clone size: .
CDR3 length: 15
D gene: .
J gene: TRBJ1-4
V gene: TRBV19
CDR3 protein: CASRLTGATNEKLFF
CDR3 DNA: TGTGCCAGTAGACTTACGGGGGCTACTAATGAAAAACTGTTTTTT

clone size: once
CDR3 length: 16
D gene: .
J gene: TRBJ1-5
V gene: TRBV7-8
CDR3 protein: CASSLGDPGTGQPQHF
CDR3 DNA: TGTGCCAGCAGCTTAGGGGACCCGGGGACGGGACAGCCCCAGCATTTT

clone size: once
CDR3 length: 13
D gene: .
J gene: TRBJ1-4
V gene: TRBV12-3/TRBV12-4
CDR3 protein: CASSSRVFEKLFF
CDR3 DNA: TGTGCCAGCAGTTCCAGGGTATTCGAAAAACTGTTTTTT

clone size: .
CDR3 length: 19
D gene: .
J gene: TRBJ1-3
V gene: TRBV21-1
CDR3 protein: CASSKRPTGAVWTGNTIYF
CDR3 DNA: TGTGCCAGCAGCAAACGACCGACAGGGGCAGTTTGGACTGGAAACACCATATATTTT

clone size: .
CDR3 length: 15
D gene: TRBD1
J gene: TRBJ2-7
V gene: TRBV5-6
CDR3 protein: CASSPGQGATYEQYF
CDR3 DNA: TGTGCCAGCAGCCCCGGACAGGGGGCCACCTACGAGCAGTACTTC

clone size: .
CDR3 length: 15
D gene: .
J gene: TRBJ1-2
V gene: TRBV3-1/TRBV3-2
CDR3 protein: CASSHTGSVNYGYTF
CDR3 DNA: TGTGCCAGCAGCCACACGGGCAGTGTTAACTATGGCTACACCTTC

clone size: .
CDR3 length: 17
D gene: TRBD1
J gene: TRBJ1-6
V gene: TRBV28
CDR3 protein: CASSSPLSTGTGSPLHF
CDR3 DNA: TGTGCCAGCAGTTCACCCTTATCGACAGGGACTGGTTCACCCCTCCACTTT

clone size: .
CDR3 length: 15
D gene: .
J gene: TRBJ2-1
V gene: TRBV5-1
CDR3 protein: CASSLAPGVENEQFF
CDR3 DNA: TGCGCCAGCAGCTTGGCCCCGGGGGTGGAAAATGAGCAGTTCTTC

clone size: .
CDR3 length: 13
D gene: .
J gene: TRBJ2-1
V gene: TRBV5-6
CDR3 protein: CASGGPRGNEQFF
CDR3 DNA: TGTGCCAGCGGGGGCCCCAGGGGCAATGAGCAGTTCTTC

clone size: .
CDR3 length: 13
D gene: .
J gene: TRBJ1-1
V gene: TRBV19
CDR3 protein: CASRRDGNTEAFF
CDR3 DNA: TGTGCCAGTCGCCGGGACGGAAACACTGAAGCTTTCTTT

clone size: .
CDR3 length: 16
D gene: .
J gene: TRBJ1-1
V gene: TRBV28
CDR3 protein: CASSFHGDSPPPEAFF
CDR3 DNA: TGTGCCAGCAGTTTTCATGGGGACTCTCCACCCCCTGAAGCTTTCTTT

clone size: .
CDR3 length: 14
D gene: TRBD1
J gene: TRBJ1-6
V gene: TRBV29-1
CDR3 protein: CSAKTGGNNSPLHF
CDR3 DNA: TGCAGCGCAAAGACAGGGGGCAATAATTCACCCCTCCACTTT

clone size: once
CDR3 length: 14
D gene: TRBD1
J gene: TRBJ2-1
V gene: TRBV7-9
CDR3 protein: CASSLGGQPNEQFF
CDR3 DNA: TGTGCCAGCAGCTTAGGGGGACAGCCCAATGAGCAGTTCTTC

clone size: .
CDR3 length: 14
D gene: .
J gene: TRBJ1-2
V gene: TRBV5-4
CDR3 protein: CASSRMGSNYGYTF
CDR3 DNA: TGTGCCAGCAGCCGAATGGGATCTAACTATGGCTACACCTTC

clone size: .
CDR3 length: 11
D gene: TRBD1
J gene: TRBJ1-1
V gene: TRBV11-1
CDR3 protein: CASRRQGEASF
CDR3 DNA: TGTGCCAGCAGACGACAGGGGGAAGCTTCCTTT

clone size: .
CDR3 length: 15
D gene: TRBD1
J gene: TRBJ2-7
V gene: TRBV9
CDR3 protein: CASSVDPGGVGEQYF
CDR3 DNA: TGTGCCAGCAGCGTAGACCCAGGGGGCGTCGGCGAGCAGTACTTC

clone size: few
CDR3 length: 17
D gene: TRBD1
J gene: TRBJ2-2
V gene: TRBV28
CDR3 protein: CASSRLGQGEDTGELFF
CDR3 DNA: TGTGCCAGCAGCCGCCTGGGACAGGGAGAGGACACCGGGGAGCTGTTTTTT

clone size: .
CDR3 length: 13
D gene: .
J gene: TRBJ1-1
V gene: TRBV5-5
CDR3 protein: CASRPDRYTEAFF
CDR3 DNA: TGTGCCAGCAGACCAGACAGGTACACTGAAGCTTTCTTT

clone size: .
CDR3 length: 16
D gene: .
J gene: TRBJ1-4
V gene: TRBV25-1
CDR3 protein: CASSGRLGLDYEKLFF
CDR3 DNA: TGTGCCAGCAGCGGGAGGTTGGGGTTGGACTATGAAAAACTGTTTTTT

clone size: few
CDR3 length: 11
D gene: .
J gene: TRBJ1-4
V gene: TRBV29-1
CDR3 protein: CSVGANEKLFF
CDR3 DNA: TGCAGCGTTGGGGCTAATGAAAAACTGTTTTTT

clone size: .
CDR3 length: 17
D gene: TRBD2
J gene: TRBJ2-3
V gene: TRBV5-4
CDR3 protein: CASSLRREGLGTDTQYF
CDR3 DNA: TGTGCCAGCAGCTTGCGCAGGGAGGGGTTAGGCACAGATACGCAGTATTTT

clone size: .
CDR3 length: 14
D gene: TRBD1
J gene: TRBJ2-3
V gene: TRBV7-3
CDR3 protein: CASSFTGVADTQYF
CDR3 DNA: TGTGCCAGCAGCTTTACAGGGGTCGCAGATACGCAGTATTTT

clone size: .
CDR3 length: 14
D gene: .
J gene: TRBJ1-5
V gene: TRBV28
CDR3 protein: CASSPRAGIQPQHF
CDR3 DNA: TGTGCCAGCAGTCCGCGTGCAGGAATTCAGCCCCAGCATTTT

clone size: .
CDR3 length: 14
D gene: .
J gene: TRBJ1-4
V gene: TRBV28
CDR3 protein: CASSFGTVSGKLFF
CDR3 DNA: TGTGCCAGCAGTTTCGGGACGGTTTCTGGGAAACTGTTTTTT

clone size: .
CDR3 length: 12
D gene: .
J gene: TRBJ1-1
V gene: TRBV19
CDR3 protein: CASSIQGFEAFF
CDR3 DNA: TGTGCCAGTAGTATTCAGGGATTTGAAGCTTTCTTT

clone size: .
CDR3 length: 15
D gene: .
J gene: TRBJ1-4
V gene: TRBV28
CDR3 protein: CASSLVTGLSEKLFF
CDR3 DNA: TGTGCCAGCAGTTTAGTTACAGGGTTGAGTGAAAAACTGTTTTTT

clone size: .
CDR3 length: 19
D gene: .
J gene: TRBJ2-2
V gene: TRBV24-1
CDR3 protein: CATSDPTFSGGVKTGELFF
CDR3 DNA: TGTGCCACCAGTGATCCTACATTTTCCGGGGGCGTGAAGACCGGGGAGCTGTTTTTT

clone size: .
CDR3 length: 14
D gene: .
J gene: TRBJ2-5
V gene: TRBV18
CDR3 protein: CASSRATYQETQYF
CDR3 DNA: TGTGCCAGCTCCCGTGCGACGTACCAAGAGACCCAGTACTTC

clone size: once
CDR3 length: 14
D gene: .
J gene: TRBJ2-7
V gene: TRBV2
CDR3 protein: CASRPRQVAYEQYF
CDR3 DNA: TGTGCCAGCAGACCCCGACAGGTAGCCTACGAGCAGTACTTC

clone size: .
CDR3 length: 14
D gene: TRBD1
J gene: TRBJ1-6
V gene: TRBV5-1
CDR3 protein: CASSSGQGNSPLHF
CDR3 DNA: TGCGCCAGCAGTAGTGGACAGGGGAATTCACCCCTCCACTTT

clone size: .
CDR3 length: 12
D gene: .
J gene: TRBJ1-1
V gene: TRBV29-1
CDR3 protein: CSALVGDAEAFF
CDR3 DNA: TGCAGCGCCCTGGTGGGGGACGCTGAAGCTTTCTTT

clone size: .
CDR3 length: 14
D gene: TRBD1
J gene: TRBJ1-1
V gene: TRBV28
CDR3 protein: CASSYRGWNTEAFF
CDR3 DNA: TGTGCCAGCAGCTACAGGGGATGGAACACTGAAGCTTTCTTT

clone size: .
CDR3 length: 14
D gene: .
J gene: TRBJ1-3
V gene: TRBV28
CDR3 protein: CASRFSSSGNTIYF
CDR3 DNA: TGTGCCAGCAGATTCTCGAGCTCTGGAAACACCATATATTTT

clone size: .
CDR3 length: 15
D gene: .
J gene: TRBJ1-1
V gene: TRBV28
CDR3 protein: CASSSGGALGSEAFF
CDR3 DNA: TGTGCCAGCAGCTCTGGGGGGGCCCTGGGATCCGAAGCTTTCTTT

clone size: few
CDR3 length: 14
D gene: .
J gene: TRBJ2-1
V gene: TRBV2
CDR3 protein: CASSGRLRYNEQFF
CDR3 DNA: TGTGCCAGCAGTGGGCGGCTTAGGTACAATGAGCAGTTCTTC

clone size: few
CDR3 length: 12
D gene: TRBD1
J gene: TRBJ2-1
V gene: TRBV30
CDR3 protein: CAWSATGSSRFF
CDR3 DNA: TGTGCCTGGAGCGCGACAGGGTCGAGTCGGTTCTTC

clone size: .
CDR3 length: 15
D gene: .
J gene: TRBJ1-1
V gene: TRBV18
CDR3 protein: CASSEVAGTNTEAFF
CDR3 DNA: TGTGCCAGCTCGGAGGTAGCGGGGACCAACACTGAAGCTTTCTTT

clone size: .
CDR3 length: 13
D gene: .
J gene: TRBJ2-1
V gene: TRBV29-1
CDR3 protein: CSVVDSSYNEQFF
CDR3 DNA: TGCAGCGTTGTGGACAGCTCCTACAATGAGCAGTTCTTC

clone size: .
CDR3 length: 15
D gene: .
J gene: TRBJ1-2
V gene: TRBV15
CDR3 protein: CATSRGVQISSGYTF
CDR3 DNA: TGTGCCACCAGCAGAGGGGTACAGATCAGCTCGGGCTACACCTTC

clone size: .
CDR3 length: 15
D gene: .
J gene: TRBJ1-1
V gene: TRBV19
CDR3 protein: CASSVSSAMNTEAFF
CDR3 DNA: TGTGCCAGTAGTGTCTCCAGTGCCATGAACACTGAAGCTTTCTTT

clone size: .
CDR3 length: 13
D gene: .
J gene: TRBJ2-7
V gene: TRBV7-2
CDR3 protein: CASSLAGDIEQYF
CDR3 DNA: TGTGCCAGCAGCTTAGCGGGGGATATCGAGCAGTACTTC

clone size: .
CDR3 length: 13
D gene: .
J gene: TRBJ1-2
V gene: TRBV7-2
CDR3 protein: CASSLAGNYGYTF
CDR3 DNA: TGTGCCAGCAGCTTAGCAGGGAACTATGGCTACACCTTC

clone size: .
CDR3 length: 14
D gene: .
J gene: TRBJ2-5
V gene: TRBV4-1
CDR3 protein: CASSRGPGEETQYF
CDR3 DNA: TGCGCCAGCAGCCGGGGACCGGGGGAGGAGACCCAGTACTTC

clone size: .
CDR3 length: 12
D gene: .
J gene: TRBJ1-3
V gene: TRBV19
CDR3 protein: CASRTDGNTIYF
CDR3 DNA: TGTGCCAGTAGAACGGACGGAAACACCATATATTTT

clone size: .
CDR3 length: 18
D gene: .
J gene: TRBJ2-6
V gene: TRBV4-1
CDR3 protein: CASSQDRGLDSGANVLTF
CDR3 DNA: TGCGCCAGCAGCCAAGACAGGGGACTTGACTCTGGGGCCAACGTCCTGACTTTC

clone size: .
CDR3 length: 14
D gene: .
J gene: TRBJ2-5
V gene: TRBV6-5
CDR3 protein: CASSIGRYQETQYF
CDR3 DNA: TGTGCCAGCAGCATAGGACGGTACCAAGAGACCCAGTACTTC